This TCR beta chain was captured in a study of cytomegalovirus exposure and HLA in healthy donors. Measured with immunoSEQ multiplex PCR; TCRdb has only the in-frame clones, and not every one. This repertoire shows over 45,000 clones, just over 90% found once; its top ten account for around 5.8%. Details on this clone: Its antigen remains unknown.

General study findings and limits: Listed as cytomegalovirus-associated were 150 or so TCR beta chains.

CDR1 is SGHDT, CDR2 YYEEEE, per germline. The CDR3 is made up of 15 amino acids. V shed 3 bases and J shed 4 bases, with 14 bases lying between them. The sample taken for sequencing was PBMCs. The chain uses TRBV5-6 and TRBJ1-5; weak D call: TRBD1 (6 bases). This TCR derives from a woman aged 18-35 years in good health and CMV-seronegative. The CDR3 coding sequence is TGTGCCAGCAGCTCGATTCGACAGGAGAATCAGCCCCAGCATTTT. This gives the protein CASSSIRQENQPQHF.